Each of the 3 T cell receptor beta chains below was sequenced from the same sample in a study of blood T cell repertoires in COVID-19 (TCRdb year 2020). Library preparation was by the immunoSEQ multiplex PCR assay. TCRdb took over this immuneACCESS table, retaining in-frame rearrangements with V and J assigned. Such tables are incomplete; in checked studies, under half of the missing clones stem from an unresolved V gene, and the remainder is unexplained. This sample holds 90,000 to 100,000 clones; around 85% were observed only once. Of the sample, about 16% falls within the top ten clones. Material for sequencing was peripheral blood. The receptors derive from a woman aged 55 to 70 with COVID-19, enrolled during active disease.

The gene calls are TRBV7-2 and TRBJ2-2, with D uncertain. V lost 0 bases to trimming and J lost 8 bases, with 10 bases between them. This CDR3 spans 14 amino acids. Germline CDR1 SGHTA, CDR2 FQGNSA. CDR3 in amino acids: CASSLALTPGELFF. The DNA for the CDR3 is TGTGCCAGCAGCTTAGCGCTAACTCCGGGGGAGCTGTTTTTT.

A single count supports this clone. J is TRBJ1-2 and V is TRBV5-6; 9 bases are a match to TRBD1. CDR1 SGHDT and CDR2 YYEEEE come from the germline V gene. J lost 4 bases, V lost 5 bases, and 6 bases had no gene match. The CDR3 length is 14 residues. The CDR3 DNA is TGTGCCAGCAGACAGGGGGCCCTTCTCTATGGCTACACCTTC. Translating it yields CASRQGALLYGYTF.

V gene TRBV13 combines with J gene TRBJ1-6, with D unresolved. CDR1 and CDR2 (germline): PRHDT, FYEKMQ (reference sequence). V was clipped by 0 bases and J by 0 bases, with 6 bases between them. The CDR3 totals 16 residues. CDR3 amino acids: CASSLGLSSYNSPLHF. The CDR3, as DNA: TGTGCCAGCAGCTTAGGCCTAAGCTCCTATAATTCACCCCTCCACTTT.